Listed below are T cell receptor beta chains from one sample, sequenced in a study of T cell responses to AZD1222 COVID-19 vaccine. TCRdb's table, derived via immunoSEQ multiplex PCR, lists solely in-frame clones and lacks some. The sample yields over 100,000 clones, approximately 90% seen once. The input for sequencing was peripheral blood, taken on day 0 of AZD1222 vaccination. The receptors were gathered from an adult in good health. The CDR3 runs from the conserved cysteine through the conserved F or W. The D gene is left open where the match is weak. Clone sizes are given selectively: once, few, many, or a class where the clone is expanded.

v_call	clone_size	j_call	d_call	cdr3_aa	cdr3_nt
TRBV19	-	TRBJ1-2	TRBD1	CASSVPPQGAGGYTF	TGTGCCAGTAGTGTACCCCCACAGGGGGCCGGTGGCTACACCTTC
TRBV6-4	once	TRBJ2-3	TRBD2	CASSDRRGTTDTQYF	TGTGCCAGCAGTGACAGGCGGGGGACCACAGATACGCAGTATTTT
TRBV5-1	once	TRBJ1-2	-	CASSLYGGYTF	TGCGCCAGCAGCTTGTATGGTGGCTACACCTTC
TRBV27	-	TRBJ1-3	-	CASSQQGGGNTIYF	TGTGCCAGCAGTCAACAGGGAGGAGGAAACACCATATATTTT
TRBV27	-	TRBJ2-2	-	CASSPPGRNTGELFF	TGTGCCAGCAGTCCCCCCGGACGAAACACCGGGGAGCTGTTTTTT
TRBV28	-	TRBJ2-5	TRBD1	CAKRRKGAGWDLYQETQYF	TGTGCCAAGAGGCGTAAGGGGGCCGGATGGGATTTGTACCAAGAGACCCAGTACTTC
TRBV15	-	TRBJ1-4	TRBD1	CATSGRGTGGEKLFF	TGTGCCACCAGCGGCAGAGGGACAGGCGGGGAAAAACTGTTTTTT
TRBV28	-	TRBJ2-1	-	CASSPPTVTNEQFF	TGTGCCAGCTCGCCTCCCACAGTGACGAATGAGCAGTTCTTC
TRBV10-3	-	TRBJ2-1	TRBD2	CAISGRTSGKTDRRDNEQFF	TGTGCCATCAGTGGCCGGACTAGCGGGAAGACCGATCGGCGCGACAATGAGCAGTTCTTC
TRBV5-1	-	TRBJ2-3	-	CASSLDAPTDTQYF	TGCGCCAGCAGCTTGGACGCCCCGACAGATACGCAGTATTTT
TRBV30	once	TRBJ2-3	-	CAWSVRGARTDTQYF	TGTGCCTGGAGTGTCAGAGGGGCTCGCACAGATACGCAGTATTTT
TRBV7-6	-	TRBJ2-5	-	CASSLYGSYTETQYF	TGTGCCAGCAGCTTATATGGTAGCTACACGGAGACCCAGTACTTC
TRBV29-1	once	TRBJ2-1	-	CSVDPDLNEQFF	TGCAGCGTTGACCCGGACCTCAATGAGCAGTTCTTC
TRBV10-1	-	TRBJ2-2	-	CASSEGPSPGELFF	TGCGCCAGCAGTGAGGGACCATCCCCCGGGGAGCTGTTTTTT
TRBV6-5	-	TRBJ1-6	TRBD1	CASTRTGEESPLHF	TGTGCCAGCACCCGGACAGGGGAGGAATCACCCCTCCACTTT
TRBV5-6	-	TRBJ2-2	-	CASSWDTTGELFF	TGTGCCAGCAGCTGGGACACAACCGGGGAGCTGTTTTTT
TRBV5-1	-	TRBJ2-3	-	CASSALEGNTDTQYF	TGCGCCAGCAGCGCCCTTGAGGGGAACACAGATACGCAGTATTTT
TRBV15	-	TRBJ1-2	-	CATSRRERGGYTF	TGTGCCACCAGCAGAAGAGAGCGGGGTGGCTACACCTTC
TRBV5-1	-	TRBJ2-7	-	CASSLVDNREQYF	TGCGCCAGCAGCTTGGTGGACAACCGAGAGCAGTACTTC
TRBV27	many	TRBJ2-1	-	CASSLSGRVNEQFF	TGTGCCAGCAGTTTATCTGGACGTGTCAATGAGCAGTTCTTC
TRBV7-2	-	TRBJ2-7	TRBD1	CASSWDRVSEQYF	TGTGCCAGCAGCTGGGACAGGGTGAGCGAGCAGTACTTC
TRBV29-1	few	TRBJ2-3	-	CSVSGSRTDTQYF	TGCAGCGTGTCAGGGTCCCGCACAGATACGCAGTATTTT
TRBV5-4	once	TRBJ1-2	-	CASSSGPAELYGYTF	TGTGCCAGCAGCTCCGGCCCCGCAGAACTCTATGGCTACACCTTC